This T cell receptor (beta chain) was profiled in a study of regulatory T cells in long-lasting Graves disease. There are 14 residues in the CDR3. Germline lookup yields CDR1 LNHDA and CDR2 SQIVND (reference sequence). Trimming removed 5 bases from V and 2 bases from J, with 10 bases in between. Assembly of TCR beta libraries relied on iRepertoire HTBI primers together with Arm-PCR of CDR3 regions. TCRdb re-called the multiplex PCR reads with MiXCR, one entry per CDR3 protein. The sample includes 400,000 to 500,000 distinct CDR3 sequences, about 20% of them seen just once. The time point: persistent/refractory GD, antithyroid drugs over 5 years with positive TRAb. PBMCs were the source of the RNA used for TCR sequencing. A few counts support this clonotype.

The sequences come from peripheral blood mononuclear cells (PBMCs), collected when the disease was refractory, from a patient treated with antithyroid drugs. The gene calls are TRBV19 and TRBJ1-5, with D possibly matching TRBD1 (6 bases). This receptor was taken from a female donor with Graves disease. The CDR3 DNA reads as TGTGCCAGTAGTCGACAGGCGCGCAATCAGCCCCAGCATTTT. It encodes CASSRQARNQPQHF. Variable domain in full (rest from reference TRBV19 and TRBJ1-5): DGGITQSPKYLFRKEGQNVTLSCEQNLNHDAMYWYRQDPGQGLRLIYYSQIVNDFQKGDIAEGYSVSREKKESFPLTVTSAQKNPTAFYLCASSRQARNQPQHFGDGTRLSIL.